The next 15 T cell receptor beta chains were all read from a single sample in a study of cytomegalovirus exposure and HLA in healthy donors. Vbeta (60) and Jbeta (13) primers were used in the PCR. The data were produced by immunoSEQ multiplex PCR, yet TCRdb's version contains in-frame clones alone and is incomplete. In the table there are 35,000 to 50,000 clones, roughly 63% of which are singletons. Sequencing input: PBMCs. These receptors were collected from a man between 60 and 75 years old in good health and CMV-seropositive.

The rearrangement uses TRBV28 and TRBJ1-3; D may be TRBD1 (5 bases). CDR3 length equals 13 residues. Germline values: CDR1 MDHEN, CDR2 SYDVKM. The V end was cut by 8 bases, the J end by 1 base, with 9 bases between. CDR3 region: CASSGYSGNTIYF. CDR3 DNA sequence: TGTGCCAGCTCAGGGTATTCTGGAAACACCATATATTTT.

The chain has TRBV25-1 and TRBJ2-3; the match to TRBD2 covers 9 bases. The V segment lost 0 bases and the J segment 4 bases; nucleotides outside the gene matches: 5. This CDR3 contains 16 residues. Germline V CDR1 and CDR2: MGHDK, SYGVNS. DNA of the CDR3: TGTGCCAGCAGTGAATACGTAGCGGGAGAGGCAGATACGCAGTATTTT. Amino acid sequence: CASSEYVAGEADTQYF.

The chain links TRBV4-1 to TRBJ1-2; TRBD1 aligns across 9 bases. The CDR3 contains 15 residues. From germline, CDR1 is MGHRA and CDR2 YSYEKL. The trim removed 2 bases at V and 4 bases at J, leaving 5 bases unmatched. In DNA form, the CDR3 reads TGCGCCAGCAGCCAACCGACAGGGGGACTCTATGGCTACACCTTC. Its protein is CASSQPTGGLYGYTF.

The chain has TRBV25-1 and TRBJ1-3, with D tentatively TRBD1 (5 bases). Germline lookup yields CDR1 MGHDK and CDR2 SYGVNS. V gave up 8 bases and J gave up 0 bases, with 14 bases separating them. The CDR3 loop spans 15 amino acids. CDR3 sequence: CASPGEGSSGNTIYF. CDR3 in DNA: TGTGCCAGCCCGGGGGAGGGCTCCTCTGGAAACACCATATATTTT.

This chain connects TRBV30 to TRBJ1-5; D unclear. Germline lookup yields CDR1 GTSNPN and CDR2 SVGIG (reference sequence). This CDR3 has 15 residues. Deletions cut 1 base from V and 3 bases from J, with 13 bases between. CDR3 region: CAWSGRGLYNQPQHF. The CDR3 region has the DNA TGTGCCTGGAGTGGTCGAGGGCTGTACAATCAGCCCCAGCATTTT.

J is TRBJ1-5 and V is TRBV6-5, with unresolved D. CDR3 size: 13 residues. Germline CDR1 reads MNHEY; CDR2 reads SVGAGI. V lost 10 bases and J lost 0, with 10 bases in between. CDR3 DNA: TGTGCCACCTCGGGATATAGCAATCAGCCCCAGCATTTT. Its translation: CATSGYSNQPQHF.

The CDR3 is CSVEASGMSGNEQFF. CDR3 sequence (DNA): TGCAGCGTTGAGGCTAGCGGGATGAGCGGCAATGAGCAGTTCTTC. V usage is TRBV29-1 and J usage is TRBJ2-1; 9 nucleotides line up with TRBD2. The CDR3 extends over 15 amino acids. Germline trimming cut 3 bases from V and 6 bases from J; bases unmatched to any gene: 9. Per the germline V gene, CDR1 is SQVTM and CDR2 is ANQGSEA.

The V and J genes are TRBV27 and TRBJ1-2; D unresolved. The V end was cut by 2 bases, the J end by 14 bases, with 6 bases between. The CDR3 is 9 residues long. Germline CDR1 and CDR2: MNHEY and SMNVEV (reference sequence). CDR3 nucleotides: TGTGCCAGCAGTTTAACGGGTACCTTC. It specifies CASSLTGTF.

This clone was counted once. The CDR3 sequence is CASSFGGTNTEAFF. The CDR3 DNA reads TGTGCCAGCAGCTTTGGGGGCACAAACACTGAAGCTTTCTTT. This rearrangement joins TRBV7-2 to TRBJ1-1, with TRBD1 as a possible D gene (6 bases). The CDR3 contains 14 residues. Deletions cut 3 bases from V and 2 bases from J, with 10 bases between. The germline gives CDR1 SGHTA, CDR2 FQGNSA.

The chain links TRBV7-9 to TRBJ2-1, with D maybe TRBD2 (5 bases). This CDR3 spans 14 amino acids. Germline CDR1 and CDR2: SEHNR and FQNEAQ (reference sequence). The germline V and J ends were trimmed by 1 base and 4 bases, with 8 bases remaining between them. The CDR3 sequence: CASSLDGKYNEQFF. The CDR3 nucleotides are TGTGCCAGCAGCTTAGACGGGAAATACAATGAGCAGTTCTTC.

The chain couples TRBV7-9 to TRBJ2-7; D ambiguous. Germline loops: CDR1 SEHNR, CDR2 FQNEAQ (reference sequence). The germline V and J ends were trimmed by 1 base and 1 base, with 5 bases remaining between them. The length of the CDR3 is 13 residues. This CDR3 is CASSLDLSYEQYF. The CDR3 region has the DNA TGTGCCAGCAGCTTAGACTTATCCTACGAGCAGTACTTC. The full variable domain, completed using reference TRBV7-9 and TRBJ2-7, is DTGVSQNPRHKITKRGQNVTFRCDPISEHNRLYWYRQTLGQGPEFLTYFQNEAQLEKSRLLSDRFSAERPKGSFSTLEIQRTEQGDSAMYLCASSLDLSYEQYFGPGTRLTVT.

This clone was counted a single time. This chain links TRBV7-3 with TRBJ2-3; 9 positions agree with TRBD2. This CDR3 has 14 amino acids. Germline CDR1 reads SGHTA; CDR2 reads FQGTGA. V gave up 3 bases and J gave up 3 bases; unmatched junction bases: 1. The CDR3 protein is CASSLLAGTDTQYF. CDR3 DNA: TGTGCCAGCAGCTTGCTAGCGGGAACAGATACGCAGTATTTT.

This clone showed up just a few times. The genes are TRBV19 and TRBJ1-3, with D perhaps matching TRBD1 (5 bases). The CDR3 totals 13 residues. With 8 bases removed from V and 2 bases from J, the gap between germline ends came to 10 bases. The germline V gene encodes CDR1 LNHDA and CDR2 SQIVND (reference sequence). This chain's CDR3 is CASAGPPGNTIYF. DNA of the CDR3: TGTGCCAGTGCGGGACCTCCTGGAAACACCATATATTTT. The variable domain in full, with the rest retrieved from reference TRBV19 and TRBJ1-3, is DGGITQSPKYLFRKEGQNVTLSCEQNLNHDAMYWYRQDPGQGLRLIYYSQIVNDFQKGDIAEGYSVSREKKESFPLTVTSAQKNPTAFYLCASAGPPGNTIYFGEGSWLTVV.

CDR3 in DNA: TGCGCCAGCAGCCGGACAGGTCATCAGCCCCAGCATTTT. Translated: CASSRTGHQPQHF. The chain employs TRBV4-3 and TRBJ1-5; 7 bases line up with TRBD1. Germline V gene lookup returns CDR1 LGHNA and CDR2 YSLEER. V was pared by 4 bases and J by 5 bases, with 2 bases of the junction left unmatched. The CDR3 covers 13 residues.

V gene TRBV28 combines with J gene TRBJ1-5; D not certain. Trimming took off 3 bases at V and 4 bases at J, with 19 bases between the two ends. Germline V gives CDR1 MDHEN, CDR2 SYDVKM. The CDR3 has 17 residues. The CDR3 DNA follows: TGTGCCAGCAGTTTTTTAGGTCCCAGGCTGAGTAATCAGCCCCAGCATTTT. It is translated as CASSFLGPRLSNQPQHF.